The rows below give T cell receptor beta chains drawn from one sample of a study of CD8 T cells in ankylosing spondylitis. MiXCR was run by TCRdb on the 5' RACE reads, yielding one entry per CDR3 protein. The top ten hold 25% to 35% of the sample, which has 150,000 to 200,000 distinct CDR3 sequences, around 10% seen once. Sequencing used blood, either unsorted or a sorted T cell fraction (not recorded which). The receptors here all came from a male donor with ankylosing spondylitis or in good health (not recorded which). Both conserved end residues are trimmed from each CDR3.

V	J	CDR3
TRBV7-2	TRBJ1-4	ASSFDSSGEKLF
TRBV18	TRBJ2-5	ASSAETQY
TRBV20-1	TRBJ2-7	SARDPPGIQQY
TRBV6-1	TRBJ1-1	ASKDRGGTEAF
TRBV5-6	TRBJ2-1	ASSLRPSYTGEQF
TRBV20-1	TRBJ1-4	CARDRRLSNEKLF
TRBV5-1	TRBJ1-4	ASSPSGTGNEKLF
TRBV3-1	TRBJ2-2	ASSPNSGANTGELF
TRBV29-1	TRBJ1-2	SARGDNYGYT
TRBV5-1	NA	ASSLAGLGQPQY
TRBV20-1	TRBJ2-3	SAPFGVAGGTDTQY
TRBV12-3/TRBV12-4	TRBJ2-2	ALSAGLSSNTGELF
TRBV15	TRBJ2-3	ATSRDATGAGDTQY
TRBV23-1	TRBJ2-7	ASSQSRPPYEQY